This TCR beta chain was identified during a study of T-cell memory formation after mild COVID-19. The overall study: The study found TCR clusters largely donor specific. Study results and caveats: Certain responding clones were present in pre-infection memory, suggesting participation of cross-reactive memory.

As regards this clonotype: Its specificity is not known.

Trimming pared 6 bases from V and 3 bases from J, leaving 17 bases between. CDR3 length: 15 amino acids. CDR1 is LNHDA and CDR2 is SQIVND in the germline V gene (reference sequence). 5'RACE with constant-segment primers yielded barcoded, UMI-tagged TCR alpha and TCR beta cDNA libraries. TCRdb reanalysed the 5' RACE reads using MiXCR and keeps one entry per CDR3 protein. The top ten clones hold roughly an eighth of a sample with 450,000 to 650,000 distinct CDR3 sequences, over 20% of them seen once. This chain joins TRBV19 and TRBJ1-1; D might be TRBD1 (5 bases). This TCR derives from an adult woman who had mild COVID-19 (a few samples of this study predate the infection). Cell type and time point are not known. Sequences were obtained from PBMCs or a T cell subset sorted from them (not recorded which). The CDR3, as DNA: TGTGCCAGTAGCAGCGGGGGTGGCGGGCACACTGAAGCTTTCTTT. Protein: CASSSGGGGHTEAFF.